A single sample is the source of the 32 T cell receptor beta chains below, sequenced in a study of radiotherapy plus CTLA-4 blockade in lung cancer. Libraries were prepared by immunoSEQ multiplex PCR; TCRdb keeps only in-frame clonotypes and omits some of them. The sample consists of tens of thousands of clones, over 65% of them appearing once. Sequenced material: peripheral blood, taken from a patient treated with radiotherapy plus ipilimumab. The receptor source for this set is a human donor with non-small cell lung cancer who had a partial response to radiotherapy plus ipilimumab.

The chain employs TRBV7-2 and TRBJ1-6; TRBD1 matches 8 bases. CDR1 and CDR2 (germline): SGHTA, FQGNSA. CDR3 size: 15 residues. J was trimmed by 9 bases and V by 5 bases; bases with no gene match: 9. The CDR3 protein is CASSPGQGIGSPLHF. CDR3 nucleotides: TGTGCCAGCAGCCCAGGACAGGGAATAGGTTCACCCCTCCACTTT.

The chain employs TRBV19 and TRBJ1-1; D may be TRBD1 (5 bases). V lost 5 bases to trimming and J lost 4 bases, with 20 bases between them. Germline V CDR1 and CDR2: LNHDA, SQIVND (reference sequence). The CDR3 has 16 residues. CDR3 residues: CASSGSVAWRGTEAFF. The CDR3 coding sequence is TGTGCCAGTAGTGGCTCCGTGGCATGGAGGGGCACTGAAGCTTTCTTT. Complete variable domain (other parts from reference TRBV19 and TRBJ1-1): DGGITQSPKYLFRKEGQNVTLSCEQNLNHDAMYWYRQDPGQGLRLIYYSQIVNDFQKGDIAEGYSVSREKKESFPLTVTSAQKNPTAFYLCASSGSVAWRGTEAFFGQGTRLTVV.

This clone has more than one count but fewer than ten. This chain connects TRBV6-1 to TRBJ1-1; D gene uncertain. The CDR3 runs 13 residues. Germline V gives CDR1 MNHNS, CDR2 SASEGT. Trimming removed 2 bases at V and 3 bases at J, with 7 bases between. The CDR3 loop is CASSESLYTEAFF. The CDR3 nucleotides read TGTGCCAGCAGTGAAAGCTTGTACACTGAAGCTTTCTTT.

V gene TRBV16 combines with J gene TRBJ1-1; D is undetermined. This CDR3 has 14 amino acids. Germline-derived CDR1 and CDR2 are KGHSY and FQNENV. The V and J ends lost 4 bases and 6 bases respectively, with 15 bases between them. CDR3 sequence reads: CASSLGIRRAEAFF. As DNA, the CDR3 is TGTGCCAGCAGCCTGGGGATCAGGCGGGCTGAAGCTTTCTTT.

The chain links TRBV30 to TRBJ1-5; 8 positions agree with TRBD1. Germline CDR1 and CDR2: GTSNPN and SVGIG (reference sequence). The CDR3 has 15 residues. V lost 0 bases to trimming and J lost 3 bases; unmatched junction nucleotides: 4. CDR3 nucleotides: TGTGCCTGGAGTGTCGGGACAGGCCCCAATCAGCCCCAGCATTTT. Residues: CAWSVGTGPNQPQHF. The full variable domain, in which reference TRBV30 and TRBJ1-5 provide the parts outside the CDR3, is SQTIHQWPATLVQPVGSPLSLECTVEGTSNPNLYWYRQAAGRGLQLLFYSVGIGQISSEVPQNLSASRPQDRQFILSSKKLLLSDSGFYLCAWSVGTGPNQPQHFGDGTRLSIL.

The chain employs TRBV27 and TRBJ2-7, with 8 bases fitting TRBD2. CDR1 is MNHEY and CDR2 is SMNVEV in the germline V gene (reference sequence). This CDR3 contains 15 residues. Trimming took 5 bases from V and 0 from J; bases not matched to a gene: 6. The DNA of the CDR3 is TGTGCCAGCAGTAGCACCGGGACTAGCTCCTACGAGCAGTACTTC. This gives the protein CASSSTGTSSYEQYF.

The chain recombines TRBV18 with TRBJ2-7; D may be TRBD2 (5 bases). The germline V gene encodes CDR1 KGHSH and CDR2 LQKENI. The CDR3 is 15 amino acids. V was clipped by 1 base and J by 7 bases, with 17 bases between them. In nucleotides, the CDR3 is TGTGCCAGCTCACCACGGGCAGAGTCACTAGAGGAGCAGTACTTC. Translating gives CASSPRAESLEEQYF.

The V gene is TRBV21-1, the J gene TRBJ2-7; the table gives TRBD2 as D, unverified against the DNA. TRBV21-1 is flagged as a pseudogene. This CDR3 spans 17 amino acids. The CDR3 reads CASISPRPAGDPYEQYF. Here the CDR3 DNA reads TGTGCCAGCATCTCACCCCGCCCAGCGGGGGACCCCTACGAGCAGTACTTC.

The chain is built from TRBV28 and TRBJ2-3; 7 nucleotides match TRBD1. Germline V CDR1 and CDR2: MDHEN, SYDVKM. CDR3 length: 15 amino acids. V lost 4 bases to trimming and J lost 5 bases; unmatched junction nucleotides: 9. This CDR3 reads CASSSDRLKGDTQYF. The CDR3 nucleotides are TGTGCCAGCAGTTCGGACAGGCTAAAAGGAGATACGCAGTATTTT.

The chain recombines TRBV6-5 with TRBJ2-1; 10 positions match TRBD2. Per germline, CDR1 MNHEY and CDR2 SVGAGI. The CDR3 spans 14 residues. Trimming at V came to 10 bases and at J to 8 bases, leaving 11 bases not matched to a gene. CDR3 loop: CATTSAGTSDEQFF. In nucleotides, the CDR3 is TGTGCCACGACAAGCGCCGGGACTAGCGATGAGCAGTTCTTC.

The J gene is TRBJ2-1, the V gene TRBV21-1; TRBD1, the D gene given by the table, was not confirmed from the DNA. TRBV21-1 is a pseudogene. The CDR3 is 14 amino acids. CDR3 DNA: TGTGCCAGCAGCAAAGCGTCTGGCCCCAATGAGCAGTTCTTC. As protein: CASSKASGPNEQFF.

The CDR3 coding sequence is TGTGCCAGCAGCCCGGTCCCGATTAGCTCCTACAATGAGCAGTTCTTC. Its translation: CASSPVPISSYNEQFF. J is TRBJ2-1 and V is TRBV4-2, with no clear D. V was clipped by 4 bases and J by 0 bases, with 13 bases between them. The CDR3 consists of 16 residues. The germline V gene has CDR1 LGHNA and CDR2 YNFKEQ.

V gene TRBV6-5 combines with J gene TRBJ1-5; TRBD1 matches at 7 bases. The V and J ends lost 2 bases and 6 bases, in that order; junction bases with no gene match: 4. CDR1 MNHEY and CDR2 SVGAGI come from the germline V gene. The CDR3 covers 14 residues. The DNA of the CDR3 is TGTGCCAGCAGTTACGGCCAGGGGGTTCAGCCCCAGCATTTT. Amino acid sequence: CASSYGQGVQPQHF.

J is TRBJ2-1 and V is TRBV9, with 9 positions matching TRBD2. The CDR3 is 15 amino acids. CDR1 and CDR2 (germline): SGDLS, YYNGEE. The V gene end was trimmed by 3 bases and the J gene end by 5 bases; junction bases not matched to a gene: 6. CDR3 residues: CASSEPGGGDNEQFF. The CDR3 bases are TGTGCCAGCAGCGAGCCGGGCGGGGGGGACAATGAGCAGTTCTTC.

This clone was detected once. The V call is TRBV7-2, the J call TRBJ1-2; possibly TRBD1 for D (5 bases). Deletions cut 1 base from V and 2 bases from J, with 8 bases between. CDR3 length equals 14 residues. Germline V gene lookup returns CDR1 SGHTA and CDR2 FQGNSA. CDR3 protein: CASSLGSGNYGYTF. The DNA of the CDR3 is TGTGCCAGCAGCTTAGGTTCAGGGAACTATGGCTACACCTTC.

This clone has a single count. The CDR3 DNA sequence: TGTGCCAGCAGGAAGACTAGCGGCTCCTACGAGCAGTACTTC. Translated: CASRKTSGSYEQYF. The V call is TRBV14, the J call TRBJ2-7; 9 nucleotides align to TRBD2. V was clipped by 6 bases and J by 0 bases; unmatched bases: 3. The germline gives CDR1 SGHDN, CDR2 FVKESK. CDR3 length: 14 amino acids.

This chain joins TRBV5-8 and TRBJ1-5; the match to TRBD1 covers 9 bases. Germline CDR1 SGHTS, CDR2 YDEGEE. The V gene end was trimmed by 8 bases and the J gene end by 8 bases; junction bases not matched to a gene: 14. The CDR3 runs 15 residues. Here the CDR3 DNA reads TGTGCCAGTACCTCGGGACAGGGATTCGGAGAGCCCCAGCATTTT. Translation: CASTSGQGFGEPQHF.

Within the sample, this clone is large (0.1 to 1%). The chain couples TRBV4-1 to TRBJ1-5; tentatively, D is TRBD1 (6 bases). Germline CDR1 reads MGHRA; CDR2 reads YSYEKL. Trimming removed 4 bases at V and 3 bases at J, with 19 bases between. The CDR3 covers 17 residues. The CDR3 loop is CASSREGVRGYNQPQHF. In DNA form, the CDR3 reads TGCGCCAGCAGCCGTGAGGGAGTCAGGGGATACAATCAGCCCCAGCATTTT.

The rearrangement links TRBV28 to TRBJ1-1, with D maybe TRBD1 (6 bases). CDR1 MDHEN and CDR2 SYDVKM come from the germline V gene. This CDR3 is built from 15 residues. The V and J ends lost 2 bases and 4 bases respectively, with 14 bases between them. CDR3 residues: CASSLRGGGSTEAFF. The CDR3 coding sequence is TGTGCCAGCAGTTTACGAGGGGGGGGTAGCACTGAAGCTTTCTTT. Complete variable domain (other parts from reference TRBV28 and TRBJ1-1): DVKVTQSSRYLVKRTGEKVFLECVQDMDHENMFWYRQDPGLGLRLIYFSYDVKMKEKGDIPEGYSVSREKKERFSLILESASTNQTSMYLCASSLRGGGSTEAFFGQGTRLTVV.

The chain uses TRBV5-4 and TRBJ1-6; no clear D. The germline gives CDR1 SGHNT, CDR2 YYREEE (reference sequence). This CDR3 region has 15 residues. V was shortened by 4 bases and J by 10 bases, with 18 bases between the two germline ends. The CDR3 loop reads CASSQKTGLGSPLHF. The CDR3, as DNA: TGTGCCAGCAGCCAAAAGACGGGTCTCGGGTCACCCCTCCACTTT.

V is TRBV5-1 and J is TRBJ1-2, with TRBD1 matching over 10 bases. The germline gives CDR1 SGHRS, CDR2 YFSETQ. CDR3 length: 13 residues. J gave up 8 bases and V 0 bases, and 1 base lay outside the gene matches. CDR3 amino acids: CASSLGTGGGYTF. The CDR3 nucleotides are TGCGCCAGCAGCTTGGGGACAGGGGGAGGCTACACCTTC.

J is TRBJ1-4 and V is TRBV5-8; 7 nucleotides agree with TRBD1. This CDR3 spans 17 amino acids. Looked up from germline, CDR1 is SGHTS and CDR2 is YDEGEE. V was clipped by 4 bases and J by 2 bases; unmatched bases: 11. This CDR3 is CASSEGQRGPTNEKLFF. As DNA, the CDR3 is TGTGCCAGCAGCGAGGGACAGAGGGGTCCCACTAATGAAAAACTGTTTTTT.

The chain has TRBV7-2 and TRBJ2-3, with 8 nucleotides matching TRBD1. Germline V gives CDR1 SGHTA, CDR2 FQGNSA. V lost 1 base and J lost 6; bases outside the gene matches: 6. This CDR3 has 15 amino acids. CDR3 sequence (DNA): TGTGCCAGCAGCTTAGACCGTCGACAGGGGGATACGCAGTATTTT. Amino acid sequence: CASSLDRRQGDTQYF.

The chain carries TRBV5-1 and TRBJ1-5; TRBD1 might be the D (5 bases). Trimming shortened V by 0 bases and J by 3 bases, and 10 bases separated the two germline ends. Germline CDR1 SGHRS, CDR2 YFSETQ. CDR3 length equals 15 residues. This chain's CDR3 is CASSLEWGNNQPQHF. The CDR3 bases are TGCGCCAGCAGCTTGGAATGGGGCAACAATCAGCCCCAGCATTTT.

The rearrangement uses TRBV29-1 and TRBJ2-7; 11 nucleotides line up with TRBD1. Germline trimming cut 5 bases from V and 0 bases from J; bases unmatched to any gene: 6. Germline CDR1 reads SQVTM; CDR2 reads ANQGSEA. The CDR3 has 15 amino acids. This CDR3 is CSVITGTGGSYEQYF. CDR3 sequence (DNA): TGCAGCGTTATTACCGGGACAGGGGGCTCCTACGAGCAGTACTTC.

CDR3 in amino acids: CAISTKTGLAGGHSYEQYF. CDR3 coding DNA: TGTGCCATCAGCACTAAAACGGGACTAGCGGGGGGCCACTCCTACGAGCAGTACTTC. The chain recombines TRBV10-3 with TRBJ2-7, with 15 positions matching TRBD2. Trimming cost V 6 bases and J 0 bases; bases outside gene matches: 12. This CDR3 has 19 amino acids. Looked up from germline, CDR1 is ENHRY and CDR2 is SYGVKD.

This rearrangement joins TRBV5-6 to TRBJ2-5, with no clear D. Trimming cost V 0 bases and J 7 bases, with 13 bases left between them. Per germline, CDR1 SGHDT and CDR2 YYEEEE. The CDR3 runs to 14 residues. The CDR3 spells CASSLGADSGTQYF. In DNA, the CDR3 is TGTGCCAGCAGCTTGGGTGCGGATTCGGGGACCCAGTACTTC. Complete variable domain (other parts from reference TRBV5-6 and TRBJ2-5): DAGVTQSPTHLIKTRGQQVTLRCSPKSGHDTVSWYQQALGQGPQFIFQYYEEEERQRGNFPDRFSGHQFPNYSSELNVNALLLGDSALYLCASSLGADSGTQYFGPGTRLLVL.

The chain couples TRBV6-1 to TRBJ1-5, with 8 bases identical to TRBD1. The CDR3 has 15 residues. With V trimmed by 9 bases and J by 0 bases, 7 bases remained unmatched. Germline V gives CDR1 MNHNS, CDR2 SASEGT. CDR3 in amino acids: CASRTGTFSNQPQHF. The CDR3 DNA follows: TGTGCCAGTCGGACAGGGACCTTTAGCAATCAGCCCCAGCATTTT.

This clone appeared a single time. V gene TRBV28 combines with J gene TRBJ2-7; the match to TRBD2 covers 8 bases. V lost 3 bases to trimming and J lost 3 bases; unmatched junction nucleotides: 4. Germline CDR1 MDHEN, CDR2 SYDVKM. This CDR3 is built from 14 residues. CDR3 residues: CASSLRAGDYEQYF. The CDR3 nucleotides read TGTGCCAGCAGTTTGCGAGCGGGGGACTACGAGCAGTACTTC.

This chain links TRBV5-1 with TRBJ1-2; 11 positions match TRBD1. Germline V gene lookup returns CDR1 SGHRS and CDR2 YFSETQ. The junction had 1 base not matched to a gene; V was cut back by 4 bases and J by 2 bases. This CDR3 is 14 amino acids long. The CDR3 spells CASSRTGGNYGYTF. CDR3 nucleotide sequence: TGCGCCAGCAGCAGGACAGGGGGCAACTATGGCTACACCTTC.

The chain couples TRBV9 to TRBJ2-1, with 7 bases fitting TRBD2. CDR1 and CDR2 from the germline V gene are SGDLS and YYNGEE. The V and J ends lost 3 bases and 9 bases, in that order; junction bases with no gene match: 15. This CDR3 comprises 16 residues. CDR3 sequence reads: CASSASGTGGLAEQFF. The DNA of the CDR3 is TGTGCCAGCAGCGCATCCGGGACGGGGGGTTTAGCTGAGCAGTTCTTC.

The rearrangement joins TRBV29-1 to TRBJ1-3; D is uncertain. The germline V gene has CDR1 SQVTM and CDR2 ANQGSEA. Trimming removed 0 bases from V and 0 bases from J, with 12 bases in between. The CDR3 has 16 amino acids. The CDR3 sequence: CSVEELGSPSGNTIYF. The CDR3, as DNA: TGCAGCGTTGAAGAGTTAGGGAGCCCCTCTGGAAACACCATATATTTT.